This TCR beta chain was identified in a study of blood T cells in healthy people across ages. About the study: For every two T cells, template switching captured about one barcoded beta molecule.

Using a J-beta primer mix together with a sample-barcoded 5' primer, a second PCR was run for roughly 6 to 12 cycles. TCRdb re-analysed the 5' RACE reads in MiXCR, keeping a single row per CDR3 protein. This sample has roughly 1,500,000 distinct CDR3 sequences; roughly a third occur once, and the top ten carry roughly 12%. Notes on the study in general: Comparison with aged donors showed that long-lived donors had more naive CD4+ cells and higher diversity. Changes seen in expanded clonotypes were possibly confounded by donor CMV status left unknown. Observed TCR beta diversity per million T cells went down as age went up. This fall followed a roughly linear course with age.

This clonotype appeared a few times. Its antigen is still unknown. Germline loops: CDR1 MGHDK, CDR2 SYGVNS. The CDR3 loop spans 12 amino acids. Material: blood. V usage is TRBV25-1 and J usage is TRBJ2-7, with 8 bases fitting TRBD2. The receptor was derived from a woman aged 30 to 39 in good health. The CDR3 bases are TGTGGGGCGGCCGGGAGGGCCGGCGAGCAGTACTTC. This encodes CGAAGRAGEQYF.